This T cell receptor (beta chain) was profiled in a study of blood T cell repertoires in COVID-19. For the study at large: PBMCs, B-cell-depleted T cells, or T cells provided the cDNA or gDNA that made up the material.

Enrollees, about 18 to 95 years old, lived in fewer than 25 US areas. Assignment of participants to cohorts was predicated upon participant-reported clinical history. This clone was counted once. Germline CDR1 is MNHEY and CDR2 is SVGAGI. V was clipped by 5 bases and J by 2 bases, with 10 bases between them. CDR3 size: 14 residues. Original handling: Nucleated cell counts were estimated from reference gene primer amplification. Here immunoSEQ multiplex PCR was the method, and the copy in TCRdb shows in-frame clones only, minus some. The DNA gave D and trimming, while V, J and clone size come from that table. The sample has around 250,000 clones, 90% to 95% seen once.

The receptor was derived from a human donor in a cohort exposed to, infected with or recovered from COVID-19 (not recorded which). The donor label of this sample is uncertain. The sequenced material came from PBMCs or T cells enriched from blood (not recorded which). The chain couples TRBV6-5 to TRBJ1-3, with D possibly being TRBD1 (6 bases). CDR3 nucleotide sequence: TGTGCCAGCAGTAAACAGGGTACTGGAAACACCATATATTTT. It encodes CASSKQGTGNTIYF.